This TCR beta chain appears in the sequencing data of a study of shared clonotypes between healthy human individuals (dated by TCRdb to 2020 to 2021). Turning to the overall study: The cohort included a few men and a couple of women between 18 and 49 years of age. Different laboratories and diverse techniques were used to prepare libraries and sequence TCR repertoires, to increase sequencing depth and limit assay-specific biases. To estimate repertoire size and how much clonotypes are shared between individuals, the study performed deep sequencing of blood TCR repertoires from about five healthy adults. Each donor's leukapheresis produced roughly between about 0.8 and 10 billion PBMCs. For each donor, three plates each were used for CD4 naive and CD4 memory, two plates were used for CD8 naive, and one plate was used for CD8 memory.

Using the deep immunoSEQ assay, multiplex PCR amplified TCR CDR3 regions from genomic DNA. Extracted genomic DNA from each cell subset was spread evenly across all wells of several immunoSEQ 96-well plates, with each plate serving as a replicate. For sorted subsets, approximately 210 ng of genomic DNA, equivalent to 25,000 to 30,000 T cell genomes, went into each replicate PCR. The purified libraries were quantified using a Qubit 3.0 fluorometer, sized with a Bioanalyzer 2100, and then quantified again using the KAPA Library Quantification kit. Every immunoSEQ 96-well plate was sequenced on a separate single-read 150-cycle Illumina NextSeq 550 flow cell. The source study handled its data this way. Because the immunoSEQ output held only junctional sequences and lacked quality scores, the filtering could not match the filtering applied to full-length reads. Sequences were annotated with PyIR, a Python wrapper for IgBLAST v1.9, using IMGT germline references to assign V/J genes and CDR3. Reads with weak V/J assignments (E-value above 1e-6), missing CDR3, stop codons, out-of-frame junctions, or ambiguous translated residues were removed. A V3J clonotype was defined by an identical inferred V gene, J gene, and CDR3 amino acid sequence. Percentage overlap between repertoires was computed as shared unique clonotypes divided by the size of the smaller repertoire. Repertoire richness was assessed with RTK rarefaction, the Chao1 estimator, and Recon v2.1 estimates of unobserved clonotypes. OLGA was used to compute generation probabilities for all TCRbeta clonotypes that the gDNA method yielded from several donors. TCRdb limited this immuneACCESS table to in-frame rearrangements with V and J called. A share of clones is missing; checked studies link under half to unresolved V genes, and the rest is unexplained. That table furnishes V, J and clone size, whereas the DNA furnished D and trimming. This sample gives 850,000 to 1,100,000 clones in total; 70% to 80% of them show up just once. The biggest ten clones account for 0.85% to 1% of the sample.

Concerning this clone itself: Its antigen target is currently unknown. No per-base quality is available; no much larger clone lies one base away.

Study-wide conclusions, independent of this receptor: Even with the large sequencing depth, rarefaction of the sorted-subset datasets indicated that sequencing was incomplete. Pairwise subsampling led to the expectation that sequencing depth would affect the degree of clonotype sharing among donors. Sharing across four donors was observed for around 4.8% of naive CD4, over 3% of naive CD8, about 2.5% of memory CD4, and about 0.38% of memory CD8 clonotypes. Sampling was restricted to blood, and TCR repertoires in tissue are likely to differ from TCR repertoires in blood. Compared with non-shared clonotypes, the clonotypes found in all four sorted-subset donors had higher generation probabilities. Larger estimated clonotype richness was generally found for naive subsets than for memory subsets. Because the study included only a small number of donors, the genetic and exposure-history diversity represented was limited.

CDR1 and CDR2, per the germline V gene, are SNHLY and FYNNEI. Trimming at the junction amounts to 11 bases on V and 0 bases on J, and the germline ends lie 8 bases apart. The CDR3, cysteine through phenylalanine, is 12 amino acids long. Only the CDR3 portion is preserved as DNA: 36 bases, with reading frame beginning at the first base. Healthy HIV-negative adults with no recently reported acute infections or vaccinations were included as donors. Every donor was a Caucasian adult residing in Nashville, Tennessee, USA. CD4+ T cells were enriched by magnetic negative selection, after which naive cells were positively selected on CD45RA and the negative fraction was taken as the memory subset. After blood collection by leukapheresis, PBMCs were isolated using Ficoll-Histopaque density gradient centrifugation and then cryopreserved in the vapor phase of liquid nitrogen. Purity and quantity of every magnetically sorted T cell population were checked by analytical flow cytometry. From each sorted fraction, genomic DNA was isolated and quantified by UV absorbance on a Nanodrop 2000c.

The V and J segments used are TRBV2 and TRBJ1-5, and perhaps TRBD1 as D gene, on 6 matching bases. What was sequenced was memory CD4+ T cells from PBMCs. The intended sense of this specimen's cell subset or site label: CD45RA-negative fraction. This TCR was sampled from a man younger than 30 in good health. Some clones in this sample may be carry-over from other donors' samples. The nucleotide sequence reads as follows: TGTGCCTCCAGGGGTAGCAATCAGCCCCAGCATTTT. Translated, this gives CASRGSNQPQHF.